This T cell receptor beta chain was identified during a study of OX40 agonist ivuxolimab in advanced cancers. At the level of the whole study: Ivuxolimab was an agonistic, fully human IgG2 monoclonal antibody directed against OX40 (CD134), a costimulatory receptor. Intravenous ivuxolimab was administered to patients every 2 weeks at six dose levels: 0.01, 0.1, 0.3, 1.5, 3 and 10 mg/kg. Among the roughly 50 dose-escalation patients, around 20 had hepatocellular carcinoma, 15 melanoma, 9 renal cell carcinoma and 9 head and neck cancer. In the dose-escalation cohort, 65% to 85% of patients were male, and the mean age was roughly 56 years with a range of roughly 20 to 79. Patients were allowed to have had prior anti-PD-1, anti-PD-L1 or anti-CTLA-4 therapy, and 30% to 40% of the dose-escalation patients had previously received checkpoint inhibitors. Partial responses occurred in three dose-escalation patients, of whom one had hepatocellular carcinoma and two had cutaneous melanoma. The point of sequencing TCRbeta in the periphery was to test whether ivuxolimab changed TCR sequence diversity and drove clonal T-cell expansion. The paper reports the monotherapy dose-escalation portion (N of about 50 patients) of the phase I ivuxolimab trial. Results the study describes overall, beyond this receptor: At doses from 0.1 to 3.0 mg/kg, clonal expansion was seen in both CD4+ and CD8+ blood T cells between baseline and week 6. Low levels of normalized T-cell clonal expansion were also seen in some patients who did not respond. On average, CD8+ T cells showed more expanded clones than CD4+ T cells after ivuxolimab. In partial responders in the 0.1-3.0 mg/kg groups, normalized peripheral clonal expansion was found to be among the lowest, especially among CD8+ T cells. The antigen specificity of the peripheral T cells that underwent clonal expansion was not determined.

Worth noting for this clone: This receptor's antigen is unknown. No quality values exist for individual bases; no much larger clone is one base distant.

The trial excluded patients who had a history of autoimmune disease or who were on systemic immunosuppression. In every dose cohort, peripheral blood was drawn for TCR sequencing at baseline, cycle 4 day 1, and cycle 7 day 1. Samples came from an open-label, multicenter, first-in-human phase I dose-escalation trial of ivuxolimab. Adults with locally advanced or metastatic head and neck squamous cell, hepatocellular, melanoma or renal cell carcinoma were enrolled in the trial. Before TCR sequencing, CD4+ T cells and CD8+ T cells were sorted from peripheral blood as separate populations. As encoded in the germline V gene, CDR1 is WSHSY while CDR2 is SAAADI. V is pared back by 6 bases and J by 4 bases, with 18 bases lying between the germline termini. From the cysteine up to the phenylalanine, the CDR3 has a length of 16 residues. Only the CDR3 region is kept as DNA, spanning 48 bases read in frame from base 1.

Genomic DNA was extracted from sorted cells for sequencing of the TCRbeta CDR3 region. The immunoSEQ Assay was used to sequence the TCRbeta CDR3 regions. Entries here come from immuneACCESS through TCRdb and include only in-frame sequences with V and J called. Some clones fail to appear in such tables; in the studies checked, an unresolved V gene covers under half of the shortfall, and the cause of the remainder is unknown. The sample yields 43,000 or so clones; around 88% were counted once. The ten largest clones capture 30% to 45% of the sample. Specimen: CD4+ or CD8+ T cells sorted from blood, collected in a trial of the OX40 agonist ivuxolimab. This chain is built from TRBV10-2 and TRBJ2-2; TRBD1 is perhaps the D gene, given 6 matching bases. This sequence was found in an adult with an advanced solid tumor such as melanoma, head and neck, liver or kidney cancer. In nucleotides, the sequence is TGCGCCAGCAGAATAATCACAGGGACCAGCACCGGGGAGCTGTTTTTT. Protein translation: CASRIITGTSTGELFF.